Listed below are T cell receptor beta chains from one sample, sequenced in a study of OX40 agonist ivuxolimab in advanced cancers. Some clones are missing from TCRdb's copy, which holds only in-frame ones; the method was immunoSEQ multiplex PCR. The table includes about 28,000 clones, 84% detected once. Source: CD4+ or CD8+ T cells sorted from blood, taken in a trial of the OX40 agonist ivuxolimab. The receptor source for this set is an adult with an advanced solid tumor such as melanoma, head and neck, liver or kidney cancer. Each CDR3 is given with its conserved first and last residue. A D gene is named only where the DNA matches it firmly. The size of a clone is reported for some rows only, either as once, few or many, or as a class for expanded clones.

abundance,j_gene,d_gene,v_gene,CDR3nt,CDR3aa
.,TRBJ1-4,.,TRBV27,TGTGCCAGCAGTTTACTCGGAAGATCGGATGAAAAACTGTTTTTT,CASSLLGRSDEKLFF
.,TRBJ1-1,TRBD1,TRBV4-3,TGCGCCAGCAGCCCTTTTATTTGGGGACAGGGCACGAACACTGAAGCTTTCTTT,CASSPFIWGQGTNTEAFF
few,TRBJ1-1,.,TRBV5-4,TGTGCCAGCAGTCCAGGGCAGAACACTGAAGCTTTCTTT,CASSPGQNTEAFF
.,TRBJ2-7,TRBD1,TRBV5-4,TGTGCCAGCAGCCTCGGGACAGGTCCCTACGAGCAGTACTTC,CASSLGTGPYEQYF
.,TRBJ2-5,.,TRBV7-8,TGTGCCAGCATCCGAGGGGAGACCCAGTACTTC,CASIRGETQYF
.,TRBJ2-3,.,TRBV7-6,TGTGCCAGCAGCTCAAGGGGGGGCCCGGGAGATACGCAGTATTTT,CASSSRGGPGDTQYF
once,TRBJ2-3,TRBD2,TRBV4-2,TGTGCCAGCAGCCCCATGGGACTAGCGGCGCGCACAGATACGCAGTATTTT,CASSPMGLAARTDTQYF
.,TRBJ2-7,.,TRBV5-8,TGTGCCAGCAGCGGGACGGGGGCCGCCTACGAGCAGTACTTC,CASSGTGAAYEQYF
.,TRBJ2-2,TRBD2,TRBV2,TGTGCCAGCAGTGAGCGTGGGACTAGCCGGTCCGGGGAGCTGTTTTTT,CASSERGTSRSGELFF
few,TRBJ1-1,.,TRBV14,TGTGCCAGCAGCCAAGAAAGGGGCCGGGTTACGACTGACACTGAAGCTTTCTTT,CASSQERGRVTTDTEAFF
.,TRBJ2-1,.,TRBV10-1,TGCGCCAGCAGAGGTGGGACCTACAATGAGCAGTTCTTC,CASRGGTYNEQFF
.,TRBJ1-2,.,TRBV18,TGTGCCAGCTCACCACCGACAGATGGGTATGGCTACACCTTC,CASSPPTDGYGYTF
.,TRBJ2-1,.,TRBV7-8,TGTGCCAGCAGCTCTCCTGCCGTTCAGCAGTTCTTC,CASSSPAVQQFF
once,TRBJ2-3,TRBD2,TRBV18,TGTGCCAGCTCACCACTAAGCGGGGGAAGAGATACGCAGTATTTT,CASSPLSGGRDTQYF
once,TRBJ2-7,.,TRBV21-1,TGTGCCAGCAGCCGGGGGAGGGCCTACGAGCAGTACTTC,CASSRGRAYEQYF
.,TRBJ2-5,.,TRBV7-2,TGTGCCAGCAGCTTAGGCTGGGGGGAAGAGACCCAGTACTTC,CASSLGWGEETQYF
few,TRBJ2-5,TRBD1,TRBV14,TGTGCCAGGGGACAGGGGGCGCAGGGCCAAGAGACCCAGTACTTC,CARGQGAQGQETQYF
.,TRBJ2-1,.,TRBV7-2,TGTGCCAGCAGCTTAGGGGCGGAGGAGTTTGATGAGCAGTTCTTC,CASSLGAEEFDEQFF
few,TRBJ1-5,TRBD1,TRBV6-5,TGTGCCAGCAGTTCTCAATCGACAGGGGCGAGTCAGCCCCAGCATTTT,CASSSQSTGASQPQHF
.,TRBJ1-1,TRBD1,TRBV11-2,TGTGCCAGCAGCACACACAGGGGGGGGATGAACACTGAAGCTTTCTTT,CASSTHRGGMNTEAFF
.,TRBJ2-7,.,TRBV7-8,TGTGCCAGCAGCTTAGCGAGGGCCTACGAGCAGTACTTC,CASSLARAYEQYF
.,TRBJ2-5,TRBD1,TRBV5-5,TGTGCCAGCAACCCTTCGACAGGGCCCCTAGAGACCCAGTACTTC,CASNPSTGPLETQYF
once,TRBJ1-2,TRBD1,TRBV13,TGTGCCAGCAGCTTAGGGCCAGGGGGGAGCTATGGCTACACCTTC,CASSLGPGGSYGYTF